This TCR delta chain was captured in a study of gamma-delta chains in newborns, infants, children. Turning to the study itself: Microbial exposure reportedly drives polyclonal innate γδ T cell expansion after birth.

This clone was observed a handful of times. Within the sample, other DNA sequences also encode this same CDR3. Per germline, CDR1 GEAIGNYY and CDR2 EKD. The CDR3 is made up of 17 amino acids. With V trimmed by 1 base and J by 1 base, 5 bases remained unmatched. TCRdb re-analyzed the reads via CATT. The sample gives thousands of delta-chain clones, around 4.7% of which show up once; around 9.9% is in the top ten. The receptor's source is a child who was a newborn, infant or young child, either healthy, febrile or measles-vaccinated (not recorded which). Sequencing used blood. This chain uses TRDV2 with TRDJ2, with 10 bases lining up with TRDD3. CDR3 coding DNA: TGTGCCTGTGACACACTGGGGGATCGAGGTTTGACAGCACAACTCTTCTTT. It yields the protein CACDTLGDRGLTAQLFF.